This T cell receptor beta chain was captured in a study of shared clonotypes between healthy human individuals. Study-level points and caveats: Compared with clonotypes that all four donors shared, non-shared clonotypes had lower generation probabilities.

Each sorted subset replicate got 200 ng genomic DNA, 25,000 to 35,000 genomes. TCRdb's copy holds only in-frame clones and misses some; the assay was immunoSEQ multiplex PCR. The table records approximately 2.1 million clones, 85% to 95% of them present only once. CD45RA-negative memory and CD45RA+ naive subsets were split from the CD4+ cells. Comment on this clone: Its cognate antigen is unknown.

Sequencing used naive CD4+ T cells from PBMCs. Subset defined: CD45RA+ positively selected. The clonotype originates from a man younger than 35 in good health. Some clones in this sample may be carry-over from other donors' samples.

CDR3 bases: TGCGCCAGCAGATGGGACAGGTCATACACTGAAGCTTTCTTT. The encoded protein is CASRWDRSYTEAFF. The chain is built from TRBV5-1 and TRBJ1-1; TRBD1 matches 8 bases. Germline V gene sequence: CDR1 SGHRS, CDR2 YFSETQ. V dropped 5 bases and J dropped 3; count of bases not matched to a gene: 6. The CDR3 has 14 residues.